This T cell receptor (beta chain) originates from a study of control samples from healthy donors and cancer patients (dated by TCRdb to 2018 to 2021). Comment on this clone: The antigen it recognizes is unknown. No much larger clone exists at a distance of one base, and base qualities are not known.

CDR1 and CDR2 (SGDLS, YYNGEE) derive from the germline V gene. V is cut by 0 bases and J by 2 bases, and the space between the germline ends is 12 bases. There are 15 amino acids in the CDR3, from cysteine to phenylalanine inclusive. Only the CDR3 DNA is retained, 45 bases long and in frame from the first base. Libraries were built with the immunoSEQ multiplex PCR assay. TCRdb retrieved this table from immuneACCESS and kept in-frame rearrangements only. Not all clones are present; in checked studies, unresolved V genes account for under half, and no reason is known for the remainder. The sample table shows around 130,000 clones, and 70% to 90% are seen once. About 3.2% of the sample comes from the top ten.

This chain is built from TRBV9 and TRBJ2-7; the D gene is perhaps TRBD1, on 5 matching bases. Sequencing was done on a sample of blood. This sequence originates from a man aged 50 to 60 in good health. The CDR3 reads as follows: CASSVATGPPYEQYF. At the DNA level, the sequence is TGTGCCAGCAGCGTAGCTACAGGTCCCCCCTACGAGCAGTACTTC.